The clone carrying this T cell receptor (beta chain) came up once. Its antigen is undetermined. These data belong to a study of T cell repertoires in cytomegalovirus infection. Whole-study context: Indications of both CMV infection and matching HLA type were provided by public TCR beta signatures. Notes on the study in general: Carriers of CMV plus the relevant HLA were identified by cumulative public TCR beta family frequency.

TCRdb redid the calling of the reads with MiXCR, one entry per CDR3 protein. Counted here are some 180,000 distinct CDR3 sequences, roughly 9.8% occurring once; the ten biggest clones make up 4.6%. Sequencing was carried out using PBMCs. This sequence originates from a human donor in good health (CMV status not recorded). Some clones in this sample may be carry-over from other donors' samples.

The CDR3 region has the DNA TGCGCCAGCAGCTTGGAAGGACAGCCGTGCGAGCAGTACTTC. Translating it yields CASSLEGQPCEQYF. V gene TRBV5-1 combines with J gene TRBJ2-7; D might be TRBD1 (6 bases). From germline, CDR1 is SGHRS and CDR2 YFSETQ. This CDR3 contains 14 residues. The ends were cut back, 0 bases at V and 6 bases at J, with 13 bases in the middle.